What follows is one T cell receptor (beta chain) and its context. The antigen is undetermined. This record comes from a study of blood T cells in healthy people across ages. Study findings and constraints: Getting older went along with TCR beta diversity per million T cells dropping roughly linearly. CMV infection status of these donors was not known.

Trimming removed 3 bases at V and 0 bases at J, with 10 bases between. Per the germline V gene, CDR1 is KGHSH and CDR2 is LQKENI. This CDR3 has 15 residues. PCR was performed a second time for about 7 to 11 cycles using a sample-barcoded 5' primer and a J-beta primer mix. Each cDNA molecule carried a tag from a template-switch adaptor that contained 12 random nucleotides. TCRdb fed the 5' RACE reads into MiXCR, producing one record per CDR3 protein. The profile shows about 800,000 distinct CDR3 sequences, 58% of them singletons. The sequence came from a man aged 25-40 years in good health. This sequence joins TRBV18 and TRBJ2-3, with D hard to call. The material sequenced was blood. The CDR3 sequence is CASSPAIPSTDTQYF. The CDR3 DNA reads TGTGCCAGCTCACCGGCGATCCCTAGCACAGATACGCAGTATTTT.